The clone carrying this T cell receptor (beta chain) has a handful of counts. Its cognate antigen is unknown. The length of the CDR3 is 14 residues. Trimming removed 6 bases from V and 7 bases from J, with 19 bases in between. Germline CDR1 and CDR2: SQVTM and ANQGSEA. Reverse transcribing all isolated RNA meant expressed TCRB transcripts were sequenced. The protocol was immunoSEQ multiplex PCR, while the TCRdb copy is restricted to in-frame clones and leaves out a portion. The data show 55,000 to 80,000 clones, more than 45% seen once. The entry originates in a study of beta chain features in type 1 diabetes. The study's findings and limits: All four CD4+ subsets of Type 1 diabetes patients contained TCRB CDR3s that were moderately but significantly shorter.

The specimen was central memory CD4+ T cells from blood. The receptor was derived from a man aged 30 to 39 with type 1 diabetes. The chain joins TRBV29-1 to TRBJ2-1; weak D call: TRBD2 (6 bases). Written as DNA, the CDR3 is TGCAGCGTCGCCGGGGGAATACCTCAGAATGAGCAGTTCTTC. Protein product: CSVAGGIPQNEQFF.